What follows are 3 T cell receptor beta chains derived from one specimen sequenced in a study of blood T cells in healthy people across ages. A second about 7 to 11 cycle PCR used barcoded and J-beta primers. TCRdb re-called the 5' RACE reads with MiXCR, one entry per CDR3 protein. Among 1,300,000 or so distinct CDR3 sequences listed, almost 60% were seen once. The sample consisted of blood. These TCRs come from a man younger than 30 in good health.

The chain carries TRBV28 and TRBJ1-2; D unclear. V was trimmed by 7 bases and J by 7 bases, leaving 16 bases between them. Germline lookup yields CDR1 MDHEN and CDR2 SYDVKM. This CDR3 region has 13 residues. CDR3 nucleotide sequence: TGTGCCAGCAACGACCCCGATGCCGGTGGCTACACCTTC. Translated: CASNDPDAGGYTF.

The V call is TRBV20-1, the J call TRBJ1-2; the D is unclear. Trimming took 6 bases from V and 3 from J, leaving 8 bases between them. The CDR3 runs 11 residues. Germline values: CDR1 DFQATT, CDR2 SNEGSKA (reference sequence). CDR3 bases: TGCAGTGCGCAGACGGACTATGGCTACACCTTC. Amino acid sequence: CSAQTDYGYTF.

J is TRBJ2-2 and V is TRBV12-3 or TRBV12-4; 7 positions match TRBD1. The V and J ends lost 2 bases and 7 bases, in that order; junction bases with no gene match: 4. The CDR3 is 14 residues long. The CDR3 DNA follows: TGTGCCAGCAGTTTACGGGACAGTCTCGGGGAGCTGTTTTTT. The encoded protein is CASSLRDSLGELFF.